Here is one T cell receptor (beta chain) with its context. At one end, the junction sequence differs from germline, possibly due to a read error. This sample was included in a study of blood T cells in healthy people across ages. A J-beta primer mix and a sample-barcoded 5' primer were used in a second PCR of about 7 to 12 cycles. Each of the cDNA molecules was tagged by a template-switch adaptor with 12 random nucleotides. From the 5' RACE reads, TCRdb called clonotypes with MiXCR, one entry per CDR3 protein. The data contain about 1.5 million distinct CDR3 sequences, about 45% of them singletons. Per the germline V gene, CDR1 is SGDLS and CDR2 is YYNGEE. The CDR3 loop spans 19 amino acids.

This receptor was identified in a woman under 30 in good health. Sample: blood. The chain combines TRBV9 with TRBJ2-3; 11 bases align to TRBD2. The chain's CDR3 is CASSVDGRIAGGLTDTQNF. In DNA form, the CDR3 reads TGTGCCAGCAGCGTAGACGGGCGGATAGCGGGAGGGCTCACAGATACGCAGAATTTT.